The sequence of this TCR beta chain was determined in a study of T-cell reconstitution after alpha-beta-depleted transplantation in children. Unique molecular identifiers were built into the TCRbeta library. MiXCR, run by TCRdb on the PCR reads, gives a single entry per CDR3 protein. The sample lists approximately 400,000 distinct CDR3 sequences, around 9.9% occurring once. The source of this sequence is a human donor who donated a stem cell graft to a child with acute myeloid leukemia. The input for sequencing was PBMCs from the stem cell graft donor, taken from the stem cell graft.

Written as DNA, the CDR3 is TGCGCCAGCAGCCAAGGCCAAGCATGGGGCCAAGAGACCCAGTACTTC. Amino acids: CASSQGQAWGQETQYF. The chain carries TRBV4-3 and TRBJ2-5, with no clear D. The CDR3 sequence is 16 residues long. Germline lookup yields CDR1 LGHNA and CDR2 YSLEER. V lost 1 base and J 1 base, leaving 13 bases between the germline ends.